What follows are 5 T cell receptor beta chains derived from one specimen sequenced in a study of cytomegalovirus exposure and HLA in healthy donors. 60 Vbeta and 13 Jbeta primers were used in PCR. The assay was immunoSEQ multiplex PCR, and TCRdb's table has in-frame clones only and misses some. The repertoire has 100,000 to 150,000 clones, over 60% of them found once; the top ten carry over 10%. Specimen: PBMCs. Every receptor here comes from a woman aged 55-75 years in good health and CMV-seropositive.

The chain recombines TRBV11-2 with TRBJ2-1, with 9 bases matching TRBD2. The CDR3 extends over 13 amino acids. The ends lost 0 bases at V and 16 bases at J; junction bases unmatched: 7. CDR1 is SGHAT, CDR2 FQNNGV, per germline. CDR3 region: CASSLEGAGGLFF. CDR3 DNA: TGTGCCAGCAGCTTAGAGGGCGCGGGGGGGCTTTTCTTC.

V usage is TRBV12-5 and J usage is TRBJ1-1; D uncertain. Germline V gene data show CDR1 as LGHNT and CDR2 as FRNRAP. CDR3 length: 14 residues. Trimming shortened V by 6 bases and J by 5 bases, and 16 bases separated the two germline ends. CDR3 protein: CASGPSVESTEAFF. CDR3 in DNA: TGTGCTAGTGGCCCCTCCGTGGAGTCGACTGAAGCTTTCTTT.

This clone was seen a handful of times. The CDR3 protein is CASSSPGGTDVGNEQFF. In DNA, the CDR3 is TGTGCCAGCAGCTCCCCGGGAGGGACGGATGTCGGGAATGAGCAGTTCTTC. V usage is TRBV7-6 and J usage is TRBJ2-1, with 8 bases that match TRBD2. Germline CDR1 SGHVS, CDR2 FNYEAQ. This CDR3 has 17 residues. V shed 4 bases, J shed 7 bases, and the junction held 15 bases outside the gene matches.

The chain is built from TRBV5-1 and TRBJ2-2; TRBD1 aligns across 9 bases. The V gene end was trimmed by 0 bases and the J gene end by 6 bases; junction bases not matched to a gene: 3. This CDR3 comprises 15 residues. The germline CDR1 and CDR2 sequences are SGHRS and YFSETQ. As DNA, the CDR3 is TGCGCCAGCAGCTTGGGACAGGGGGTGCCCGGGGAGCTGTTTTTT. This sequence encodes CASSLGQGVPGELFF. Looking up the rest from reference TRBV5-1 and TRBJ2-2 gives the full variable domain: KAGVTQTPRYLIKTRGQQVTLSCSPISGHRSVSWYQQTPGQGLQFLFEYFSETQRNKGNFPGRFSGRQFSNSRSEMNVSTLELGDSALYLCASSLGQGVPGELFFGEGSRLTVL.

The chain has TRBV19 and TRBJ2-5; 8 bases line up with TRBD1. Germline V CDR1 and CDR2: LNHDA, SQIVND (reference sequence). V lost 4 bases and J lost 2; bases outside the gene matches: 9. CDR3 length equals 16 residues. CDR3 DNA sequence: TGTGCCAGTAGTACACCGGGACAGGTCCTTCAAGAGACCCAGTACTTC. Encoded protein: CASSTPGQVLQETQYF.